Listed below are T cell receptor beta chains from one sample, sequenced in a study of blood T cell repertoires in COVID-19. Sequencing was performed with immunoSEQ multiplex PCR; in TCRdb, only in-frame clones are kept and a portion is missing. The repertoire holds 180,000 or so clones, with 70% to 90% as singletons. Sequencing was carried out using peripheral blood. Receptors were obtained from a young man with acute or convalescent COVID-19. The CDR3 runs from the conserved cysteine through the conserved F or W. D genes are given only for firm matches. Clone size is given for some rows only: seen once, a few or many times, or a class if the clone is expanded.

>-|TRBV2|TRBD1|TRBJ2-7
TGTGCCAGCAGTTCTGAACAGGGGGCGGGCTACGAGCAGTACTTC
CASSSEQGAGYEQYF
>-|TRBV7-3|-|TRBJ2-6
TGTGCCAGCAGCTTCTACCGGGACTCCCTCTCTGGGGCCAACGTCCTGACTTTC
CASSFYRDSLSGANVLTF
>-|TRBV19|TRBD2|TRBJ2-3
TGTGCCAGTACCGGACTAGCGGCGGGGACAGATACGCAGTATTTT
CASTGLAAGTDTQYF
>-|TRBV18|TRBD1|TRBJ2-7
TGTGCCAGCTCACGACCTGGACAGGGCCCGACCTACGAGCAGTACTTC
CASSRPGQGPTYEQYF
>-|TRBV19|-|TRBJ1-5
TGTGCCAGTAACGTTCGGGGGGCAGGTGACCAGCCCCAGCATTTT
CASNVRGAGDQPQHF
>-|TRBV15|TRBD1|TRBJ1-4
TGTGCCACCAGCAGAGAGGGGACAGGGGACGGAAAACTGTTTTTT
CATSREGTGDGKLFF
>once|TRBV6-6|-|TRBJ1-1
TGTGCCAGCAGTTACGAAGCAGGGTCCGGCGAAGCTTTCTTT
CASSYEAGSGEAFF
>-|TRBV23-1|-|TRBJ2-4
TGCGCCAGCAGTCAATCGGGTAGGGGTACCCTAATTCAGTACTTC
CASSQSGRGTLIQYF
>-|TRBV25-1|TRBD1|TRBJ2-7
TGTGCCAGCACCCCCGGGACAGCGCGACCCTACGAGCAGTACTTC
CASTPGTARPYEQYF
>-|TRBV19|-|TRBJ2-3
TGTGCCAGTAGAGGCGCACCGGGCCGGGGTGGCGATACGCAGTATTTT
CASRGAPGRGGDTQYF
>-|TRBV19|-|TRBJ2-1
TGTGCCAGTAGTGTACAGGGGGACCAAGGCGGGGGTATCTACAATGAGCAGTTCTTC
CASSVQGDQGGGIYNEQFF
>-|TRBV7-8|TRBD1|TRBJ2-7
TGTGCCAGCAGCTTAGGTGAACCGGGACAGGGGTACGAGCAGTACTTC
CASSLGEPGQGYEQYF
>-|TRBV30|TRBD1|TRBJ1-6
TGTGCCTGGACCGAGACAGGGTATCTCCCTAATTCACCCCTCCACTTT
CAWTETGYLPNSPLHF
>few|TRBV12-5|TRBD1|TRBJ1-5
TGTGCTAGTGGTTCAAAACAGGGGCAGCCCCAGCATTTT
CASGSKQGQPQHF
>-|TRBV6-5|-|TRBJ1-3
TGTGCCAGCGCGGGTGCTGGAAACACCATATATTTT
CASAGAGNTIYF
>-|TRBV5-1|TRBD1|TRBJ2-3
TGCGCCAGCAGCGTTGGGACAGCCACTAGCACAGATACGCAGTATTTT
CASSVGTATSTDTQYF
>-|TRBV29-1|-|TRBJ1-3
TGCAGCGTCCAAACGTCCAGGGGCTATGGAAACACCATATATTTT
CSVQTSRGYGNTIYF
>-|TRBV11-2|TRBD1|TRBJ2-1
TGTGCCAGCAGCTTGCTCCCGGGACAGGGGAATCCCAATGAGCAGTTCTTC
CASSLLPGQGNPNEQFF
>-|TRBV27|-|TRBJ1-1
TGTGCCAGCAGTTTATCCCAGGGCAGGGGTGAAGCTTTCTTT
CASSLSQGRGEAFF